This T cell receptor beta chain was obtained from a study of blood T cell repertoires in COVID-19. Germline V gene sequence: CDR1 MGHDK, CDR2 SYGVNS. The CDR3 totals 12 residues. Trimming left V 2 bases short and J 7 bases short, with 9 bases between. This table comes from immunoSEQ multiplex PCR, and its TCRdb copy is limited to in-frame clones, with some not included. The repertoire has roughly 180,000 clones, roughly four fifths of them found once; the top ten carry 9.5% to 11%. The chain employs TRBV25-1 and TRBJ2-7; maybe TRBD1 (5 bases). The receptor was derived from a woman between 35 and 50 years old with COVID-19, enrolled during active disease. Sample: peripheral blood. The CDR3 spells CASSEQGREQYF. DNA for the CDR3: TGTGCCAGCAGTGAACAGGGAAGGGAGCAGTACTTC.